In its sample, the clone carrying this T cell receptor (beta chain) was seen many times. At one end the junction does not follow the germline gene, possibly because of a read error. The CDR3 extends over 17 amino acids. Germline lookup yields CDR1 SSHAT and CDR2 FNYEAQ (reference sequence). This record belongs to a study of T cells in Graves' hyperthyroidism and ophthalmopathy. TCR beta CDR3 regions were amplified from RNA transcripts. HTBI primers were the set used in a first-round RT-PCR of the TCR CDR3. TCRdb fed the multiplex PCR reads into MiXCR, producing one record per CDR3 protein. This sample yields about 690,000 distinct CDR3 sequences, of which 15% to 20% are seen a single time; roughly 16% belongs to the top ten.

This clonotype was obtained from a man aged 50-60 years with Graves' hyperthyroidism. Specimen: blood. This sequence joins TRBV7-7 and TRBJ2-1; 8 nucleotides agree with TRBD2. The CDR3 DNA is TGTGCTAGCAGCTTAGTAGCGGGAATGTCGCACTACAATGAGCAGTTCTTC. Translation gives CASSLVAGMSHYNEQFF.